These 16 T cell receptor beta chains were all obtained from the same sample, sequenced in a study of blood T cell repertoires in COVID-19. TCRdb's table, derived via immunoSEQ multiplex PCR, lists solely in-frame clones and lacks some. The table includes some 130,000 clones, 85% to 90% detected once. Sequenced input: peripheral blood. Source of these receptors: a man aged 70 or older with active COVID-19.

The chain couples TRBV5-8 to TRBJ2-3; tentatively, D is TRBD2 (5 bases). This CDR3 spans 13 amino acids. Germline values: CDR1 SGHTS, CDR2 YDEGEE. V was cut by 6 bases and J by 3 bases, with 11 bases left in between. The CDR3 sequence is CASIRRATDTQYF. The DNA for the CDR3 is TGTGCCAGCATCCGGCGGGCGACAGATACGCAGTATTTT.

Notes on this clone: Other DNA sequences in this specimen translate into the identical CDR3. This chain uses TRBV9 with TRBJ1-6; 9 bases agree with TRBD1. CDR3 length equals 15 residues. The junction had 4 bases not matched to a gene; V was cut back by 3 bases and J by 6 bases. CDR1 SGDLS and CDR2 YYNGEE come from the germline V gene. CDR3 bases: TGTGCCAGCAGCGCCTCGGGACAGGGTAATTCACCCCTCCACTTT. Residues: CASSASGQGNSPLHF.

The rearrangement uses TRBV5-1 and TRBJ2-7, with 9 bases that match TRBD2. Germline CDR1 reads SGHRS; CDR2 reads YFSETQ. V lost 1 base and J lost 6; bases outside the gene matches: 8. CDR3 size: 15 residues. CDR3 in amino acids: CASSLRAGGPAEQYF. CDR3 bases: TGCGCCAGCAGCTTGCGGGCGGGAGGGCCGGCCGAGCAGTACTTC.

The chain combines TRBV6-6 with TRBJ2-5; 12 bases match TRBD2. There are 15 residues in the CDR3. Germline V lookup: CDR1 MNHNY, CDR2 SVGAGI (reference sequence). Trimming cost V 7 bases and J 3 bases; bases outside gene matches: 6. The CDR3 reads CASTLRLAGEETQYF. The CDR3 DNA follows: TGTGCCAGCACCCTTCGACTAGCGGGAGAAGAGACCCAGTACTTC.

The chain combines TRBV5-1 with TRBJ2-1, with 8 bases lining up with TRBD1. This CDR3 has 14 residues. V lost 7 bases and J lost 4; bases outside the gene matches: 7. Germline CDR1 SGHRS, CDR2 YFSETQ. The CDR3 sequence: CASAGTGAYNEQFF. The CDR3 nucleotides read TGCGCCAGCGCCGGGACAGGAGCGTACAATGAGCAGTTCTTC.

The CDR3 DNA is TGTGCCAGCTCACAATCGACAGGGGCAAACATTCAGTACTTC. This gives the protein CASSQSTGANIQYF. The V and J genes are TRBV18 and TRBJ2-4, with TRBD1 identical over 8 bases. With 4 bases clipped from V and 6 bases from J, the junction kept 5 bases outside the gene matches. CDR3 size: 14 residues. Germline-derived CDR1 and CDR2 are KGHSH and LQKENI.

The rearrangement links TRBV5-1 to TRBJ1-1, with D perhaps matching TRBD1 (5 bases). Germline CDR1 and CDR2: SGHRS and YFSETQ. V was clipped by 3 bases and J by 0 bases, with 12 bases between them. The CDR3 is made up of 15 amino acids. CDR3 DNA: TGCGCCAGCAGCTCGGGGGGAATAATGAACACTGAAGCTTTCTTT. Translation: CASSSGGIMNTEAFF. Looking up the rest from reference TRBV5-1 and TRBJ1-1 gives the full variable domain: KAGVTQTPRYLIKTRGQQVTLSCSPISGHRSVSWYQQTPGQGLQFLFEYFSETQRNKGNFPGRFSGRQFSNSRSEMNVSTLELGDSALYLCASSSGGIMNTEAFFGQGTRLTVV.

The chain is built from TRBV18 and TRBJ2-4, with 7 positions matching TRBD1. The CDR3 sequence is 16 residues long. The V segment lost 5 bases and the J segment 6 bases; nucleotides outside the gene matches: 13. Germline V gives CDR1 KGHSH, CDR2 LQKENI. The CDR3 is CASSNTGVGIGNIQYF. The CDR3, as DNA: TGTGCCAGCTCAAATACAGGGGTTGGGATTGGAAACATTCAGTACTTC.

A word on this clone: The junction differs from germline at one of its ends, possibly a read error. This chain connects TRBV14 to TRBJ2-7; a possible D gene is TRBD2 (6 bases). Germline CDR1 SGHDN, CDR2 FVKESK. This CDR3 spans 18 amino acids. The CDR3, as DNA: TGTGTCAGCAGCCACGGGAGCGGACGCGTGGCCCCCCACTACGAGCAGTACTTC. This codes for CVSSHGSGRVAPHYEQYF.

In its sample, this clone was seen a few times. The genes are TRBV11-2 and TRBJ1-4; no firm D call. Trimming shortened V by 3 bases and J by 7 bases, and 9 bases separated the two germline ends. CDR3 length: 13 amino acids. CDR1 and CDR2 from the germline V gene are SGHAT and FQNNGV. Here the CDR3 reads CASSFSNGEKLFF. The CDR3 DNA is TGTGCCAGCAGCTTCTCTAACGGTGAAAAACTGTTTTTT.

This chain uses TRBV15 with TRBJ1-4, with 11 bases aligning to TRBD1. V trimming: 2 bases; J trimming: 8 bases; junction bases outside the gene matches: 4. The CDR3 totals 15 residues. Germline V gives CDR1 LNHNV, CDR2 YYDKDF (reference sequence). CDR3 loop: CATSRPGTGGEKLFF. The CDR3 DNA sequence: TGTGCCACCAGCAGACCCGGGACAGGGGGAGAAAAACTGTTTTTT.

The rearrangement joins TRBV28 to TRBJ2-7; D ambiguous. V dropped 1 base and J dropped 0 bases, with 7 bases sitting between them. In germline, CDR1 is MDHEN, CDR2 SYDVKM. The CDR3 covers 14 residues. The CDR3 coding sequence is TGTGCCAGCAGTTTATCGCTGAGCTCCTACGAGCAGTACTTC. Translated: CASSLSLSSYEQYF.

This sequence joins TRBV28 and TRBJ1-1; TRBD1 is a possible D gene (6 bases). Per germline, CDR1 MDHEN and CDR2 SYDVKM. Deletions cut 6 bases from V and 1 base from J, with 9 bases between. The CDR3 sequence is 13 residues long. CDR3 protein: CASSIQGNTEAFF. CDR3 coding DNA: TGTGCCAGCAGCATACAGGGGAACACTGAAGCTTTCTTT.

V is TRBV15 and J is TRBJ2-2; no firm D call. V lost 6 bases, J lost 2 bases, and 10 bases lay in between. This CDR3 region has 14 residues. Germline-derived CDR1 and CDR2 are LNHNV and YYDKDF (reference sequence). In DNA, the CDR3 is TGTGCCACCAGAAATCCTAGTAACACCGGGGAGCTGTTTTTT. Amino acids: CATRNPSNTGELFF.

The J gene is TRBJ1-1, the V gene TRBV19; 11 bases map to TRBD1. The CDR3 runs to 16 residues. Unmatched junction bases numbered 10, after V lost 6 bases and J lost 4 bases. CDR1 and CDR2 (germline): LNHDA, SQIVND (reference sequence). CDR3: CASRAGDRGKGTEAFF. In DNA, the CDR3 is TGTGCCAGTAGGGCCGGGGACAGGGGGAAGGGCACTGAAGCTTTCTTT.

This chain joins TRBV30 and TRBJ1-5, with D maybe TRBD1 (6 bases). Germline V gives CDR1 GTSNPN, CDR2 SVGIG (reference sequence). The CDR3 extends over 16 amino acids. V lost 2 bases and J 0 bases, leaving 14 bases between the germline ends. DNA of the CDR3: TGTGCCTGGAGTCCAGGCGGACAGTATAGCAATCAGCCCCAGCATTTT. This sequence encodes CAWSPGGQYSNQPQHF.